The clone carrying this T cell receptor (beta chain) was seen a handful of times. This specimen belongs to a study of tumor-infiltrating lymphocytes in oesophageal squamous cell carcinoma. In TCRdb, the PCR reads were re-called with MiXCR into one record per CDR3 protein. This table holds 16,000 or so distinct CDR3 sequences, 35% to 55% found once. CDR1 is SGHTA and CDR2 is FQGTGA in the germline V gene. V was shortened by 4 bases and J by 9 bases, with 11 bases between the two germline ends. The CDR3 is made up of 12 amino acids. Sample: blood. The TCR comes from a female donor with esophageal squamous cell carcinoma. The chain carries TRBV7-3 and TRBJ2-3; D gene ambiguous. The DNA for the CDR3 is TGTGCCAGCAGCTCTCCGTTAGGGACGCAGTATTTT. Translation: CASSSPLGTQYF. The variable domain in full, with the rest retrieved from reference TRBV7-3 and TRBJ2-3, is GAGVSQTPSNKVTEKGKYVELRCDPISGHTALYWYRQSLGQGPEFLIYFQGTGAADDSGLPNDRFFAVRPEGSVSTLKIQRTERGDSAVYLCASSSPLGTQYFGPGTRLTVL.